The sequence of this TCR beta chain was determined in a study of shared clonotypes between healthy human individuals. With respect to this clone: The antigen is undetermined.

The study's findings and limits: When compared with the clonotypes that were shared by all four sorted-subset donors, the non-shared clonotypes turned out to have lower generation probabilities.

J lost 6 bases, V lost 0 bases, and 5 bases had no gene match. CDR1 and CDR2 from the germline V gene are SGDLS and YYNGEE. This CDR3 is built from 16 residues. The assay was immunoSEQ multiplex PCR, and TCRdb's table has in-frame clones only and misses some. Of about 300,000 clones listed, over 65% are singletons. The origin of this receptor is a man in his thirties or forties in good health. The chain couples TRBV9 to TRBJ2-3, with TRBD2 matching 12 bases. Sequences were obtained from memory CD4+ T cells sorted from blood. Indicated subset: CD45RA-negative fraction. The CDR3 DNA reads TGTGCCAGCAGCGTAGCTAGCGGGAGGGCCGGGGATACGCAGTATTTT. Its translation: CASSVASGRAGDTQYF.